These 22 T cell receptor beta chains share one sample of origin, sequenced in a study of blood T cell repertoires in COVID-19. Sequenced by immunoSEQ multiplex PCR; TCRdb stores in-frame clones only, minus some. The data show some 120,000 clones, just under 80% seen once. Sample: peripheral blood. The receptors here all came from a human donor in a cohort sampled during active COVID-19.

J is TRBJ2-5 and V is TRBV21-1; the tabulated D call, TRBD1, remains unverified against the DNA. TRBV21-1 is a pseudogene segment. This CDR3 region has 15 residues. CDR3 DNA: TGTGCCAGCAGCAAGCAGTGGGGCCCGAAAGAGACCCAGTACTTC. This encodes CASSKQWGPKETQYF.

In this sample, this clone turned up once. J is TRBJ1-2 and V is TRBV12-3 or TRBV12-4; D is undetermined. The CDR3 has 13 residues. V was clipped by 4 bases and J by 3 bases, with 9 bases between them. CDR3 loop: CASSSVVDYGYTF. In DNA form, the CDR3 reads TGTGCCAGCAGTTCGGTCGTCGACTATGGCTACACCTTC.

The chain uses TRBV27 and TRBJ1-6; a possible D gene is TRBD1 (5 bases). V lost 3 bases and J 14 bases, leaving 14 bases between the germline ends. There are 13 residues in the CDR3. Germline CDR1 MNHEY, CDR2 SMNVEV (reference sequence). The CDR3 here is CASSFAGKGSLHF. As DNA, the CDR3 is TGTGCCAGCAGTTTTGCAGGGAAAGGGTCCCTCCACTTT.

This chain joins TRBV28 and TRBJ1-5; TRBD1 might be the D (6 bases). The CDR3 totals 16 residues. Germline assignment: CDR1 MDHEN and CDR2 SYDVKM. The V and J ends lost 1 base and 4 bases respectively, with 14 bases between them. CDR3 DNA sequence: TGTGCCAGCAGTTTATTTGGTAGGACAGTTAATCAGCCCCAGCATTTT. It yields the protein CASSLFGRTVNQPQHF.

The chain has TRBV4-1 and TRBJ1-1, with 10 bases lining up with TRBD1. The CDR3 has 17 residues. Germline CDR1 reads MGHRA; CDR2 reads YSYEKL. The V segment lost 0 bases and the J segment 3 bases; nucleotides outside the gene matches: 7. The CDR3 region has the DNA TGCGCCAGCAGCCAAGATATCCGGACAGGGGGAGACACTGAAGCTTTCTTT. This codes for CASSQDIRTGGDTEAFF.

CDR3 sequence: CASSPQARGHGGYTF. The CDR3 DNA reads as TGTGCCAGCTCACCCCAAGCAAGGGGGCACGGTGGCTACACCTTC. The V and J genes are TRBV6-4 and TRBJ1-2; 7 bases are shared with TRBD1. The CDR3 has 15 amino acids. CDR1 is MRHNA and CDR2 is SNTAGT in the germline V gene. The V segment lost 8 bases and the J segment 7 bases; nucleotides outside the gene matches: 16.

This clone was seen a single time. The V and J genes are TRBV7-3 and TRBJ2-7; D may be TRBD2 (7 bases). V lost 4 bases, J lost 8 bases, and 15 bases lay in between. Per the germline V gene, CDR1 is SGHTA and CDR2 is FQGTGA. The CDR3 covers 13 residues. The CDR3 reads CASSSSRGAQQYF. The DNA for the CDR3 is TGTGCCAGCAGCTCCTCCCGGGGGGCCCAGCAGTACTTC.

This clone was seen a single time. The chain combines TRBV15 with TRBJ1-1; D ambiguous. The germline V gene encodes CDR1 LNHNV and CDR2 YYDKDF (reference sequence). The CDR3 covers 13 residues. Trimming removed 1 base at V and 1 base at J, with 4 bases between. CDR3 protein: CATSRVKNTEAFF. CDR3 sequence (DNA): TGTGCCACCAGCAGAGTTAAGAACACTGAAGCTTTCTTT.

The genes are TRBV25-1 and TRBJ2-1, with D unresolved. V lost 3 bases to trimming and J lost 0 bases, with 12 bases between them. Germline CDR1 and CDR2: MGHDK and SYGVNS. This CDR3 comprises 16 residues. Here the CDR3 DNA reads TGTGCCAGCAGTGAGCTCGAATCGAGCTCCTACAATGAGCAGTTCTTC. Protein product: CASSELESSSYNEQFF.

V and J are TRBV6-2 or TRBV6-3 and TRBJ1-2; no firm D call. Germline V gene data show CDR1 as MNHEY and CDR2 as SVGEGT. The V end was cut by 5 bases, the J end by 3 bases, with 13 bases between. CDR3 length equals 14 residues. As DNA, the CDR3 is TGTGCCAGCAGTACCTCCGGAGACCACTATGGCTACACCTTC. Translation: CASSTSGDHYGYTF.

The rearrangement links TRBV6-6 to TRBJ2-1; D is perhaps TRBD1 (6 bases). The V end lost 5 bases, the J end lost 5 bases, and 13 bases lay between the germline ends. This CDR3 spans 14 amino acids. The germline gives CDR1 MNHNY, CDR2 SVGAGI (reference sequence). CDR3 in DNA: TGTGCCAGCAGTCGCGCAGGGGCCAACAATGAGCAGTTCTTC. Encoded protein: CASSRAGANNEQFF.

The rearrangement uses TRBV28 and TRBJ1-2, with D perhaps matching TRBD1 (6 bases). This CDR3 region has 14 residues. CDR1 is MDHEN, CDR2 SYDVKM, per germline. The V and J ends lost 10 bases and 2 bases respectively, with 17 bases between them. The DNA for the CDR3 is TGTGCCACCGGGGCGGGGGCGGAAAACTATGGCTACACCTTC. This sequence encodes CATGAGAENYGYTF.

The chain has TRBV6-6 and TRBJ1-3; TRBD1 is a possible D gene (5 bases). CDR1 is MNHNY, CDR2 SVGAGI, per germline (reference sequence). This CDR3 spans 16 amino acids. V was cut by 5 bases and J by 0 bases, with 14 bases left in between. The CDR3 reads CASSPGGVFSGNTIYF. CDR3 bases: TGTGCCAGCAGTCCCGGGGGGGTTTTCTCTGGAAACACCATATATTTT.

The gene calls are TRBV29-1 and TRBJ1-1; the match to TRBD1 covers 10 bases. The CDR3 loop spans 13 amino acids. Germline V gene sequence: CDR1 SQVTM, CDR2 ANQGSEA. The junction had 10 bases not matched to a gene; V was cut back by 5 bases and J by 10 bases. The CDR3 nucleotides are TGCAGCGTTACGCAACCCGGACAGGGGGGAGCTTTCTTT. As protein: CSVTQPGQGGAFF.

The CDR3 is CASSPGTYNEQFF. The CDR3 DNA sequence: TGTGCCAGCTCACCTGGGACTTACAATGAGCAGTTCTTC. V is TRBV18 and J is TRBJ2-1, with D maybe TRBD2 (6 bases). The CDR3 contains 13 residues. V was shortened by 3 bases and J by 4 bases, with 7 bases between the two germline ends. Germline V gene sequence: CDR1 KGHSH, CDR2 LQKENI.

The chain's CDR3 is CASSLGPRAFF. In nucleotides, the CDR3 is TGTGCCAGCAGTTTGGGTCCGAGGGCTTTCTTT. V usage is TRBV12-3 or TRBV12-4 and J usage is TRBJ1-1; D unresolved. Trimming cost V 3 bases and J 11 bases, with 10 bases left between them. There are 11 residues in the CDR3.

This chain joins TRBV2 and TRBJ2-3; 7 bases agree with TRBD1. CDR3 length: 14 amino acids. After removal of 6 bases from V and 2 bases from J, the junction contained 5 bases not matched to a gene. Germline V gene data show CDR1 as SNHLY and CDR2 as FYNNEI. The CDR3 reads CASSAGTATDTQYF. The CDR3 bases are TGTGCCAGCAGCGCCGGGACAGCCACAGATACGCAGTATTTT.

The gene calls are TRBV28 and TRBJ2-5; maybe TRBD2 (7 bases). The germline CDR1 and CDR2 sequences are MDHEN and SYDVKM. This CDR3 has 15 residues. V was cut by 3 bases and J by 5 bases, with 16 bases left in between. The CDR3 DNA reads TGTGCCAGCAGTTTTAACCGTCGGGGGGCGGAGACCCAGTACTTC. As protein: CASSFNRRGAETQYF. Using reference TRBV28 and TRBJ2-5 for the parts outside the CDR3, the full variable domain is DVKVTQSSRYLVKRTGEKVFLECVQDMDHENMFWYRQDPGLGLRLIYFSYDVKMKEKGDIPEGYSVSREKKERFSLILESASTNQTSMYLCASSFNRRGAETQYFGPGTRLLVL.

The J gene is TRBJ1-2, the V gene TRBV5-1; D may be TRBD1 (5 bases). V was pared by 0 bases and J by 4 bases, with 10 bases between. From germline, CDR1 is SGHRS and CDR2 YFSETQ. The CDR3 is 14 amino acids. CDR3 amino acids: CASSLAGGSYGYTF. CDR3 DNA sequence: TGCGCCAGCAGCTTGGCGGGGGGATCCTATGGCTACACCTTC.

The chain links TRBV6-5 to TRBJ1-1; D not certain. The CDR3 has 13 amino acids. The V gene's germline CDR1 is MNHEY and CDR2 SVGAGI. V lost 1 base, J lost 3 bases, and 6 bases lay in between. The CDR3 DNA reads TGTGCCAGCAGTTACTGGGAGGACACTGAAGCTTTCTTT. It codes for CASSYWEDTEAFF.

The count of this clone is one. This rearrangement joins TRBV5-5 to TRBJ1-2, with TRBD1 identical over 10 bases. The germline CDR1 and CDR2 sequences are SGHKS and YYEKEE (reference sequence). The CDR3 contains 14 residues. Trimming cost V 2 bases and J 6 bases; bases outside gene matches: 4. The CDR3: CASSFRQGADGYTF. The CDR3 nucleotides are TGTGCCAGCAGCTTCCGACAGGGGGCCGATGGCTACACCTTC.

The gene calls are TRBV24-1 and TRBJ2-4; D may be TRBD1 (6 bases). Between the trimmed V and J ends, which lost 2 bases and 3 bases, there was a span of 13 bases. CDR3 length: 16 amino acids. Germline CDR1 is KGHDR and CDR2 is SFDVKD. This CDR3 is CATSDSTGMGKNIQYF. As DNA, the CDR3 is TGTGCCACCAGTGATTCCACAGGGATGGGCAAAAACATTCAGTACTTC.